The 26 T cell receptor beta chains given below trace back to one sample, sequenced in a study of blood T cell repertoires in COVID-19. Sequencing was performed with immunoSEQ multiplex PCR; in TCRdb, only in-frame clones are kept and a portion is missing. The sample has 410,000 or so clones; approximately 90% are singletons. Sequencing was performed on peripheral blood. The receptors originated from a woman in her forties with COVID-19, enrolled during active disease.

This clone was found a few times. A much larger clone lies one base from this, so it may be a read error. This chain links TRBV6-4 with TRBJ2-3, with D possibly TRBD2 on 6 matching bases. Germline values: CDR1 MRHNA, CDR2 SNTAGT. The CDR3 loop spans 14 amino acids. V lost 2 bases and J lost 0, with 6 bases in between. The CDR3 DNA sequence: TGTGCCAGCAGTGACGGGACTAGCACAGATACGCAGTATTTT. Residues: CASSDGTSTDTQYF.

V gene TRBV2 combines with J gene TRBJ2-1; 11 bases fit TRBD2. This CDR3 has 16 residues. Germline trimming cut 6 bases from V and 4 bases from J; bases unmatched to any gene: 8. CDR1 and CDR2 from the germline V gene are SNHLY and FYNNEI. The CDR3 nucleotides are TGTGCCAGCAGGGCCCTAGCGGGGGGACCTTACAATGAGCAGTTCTTC. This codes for CASRALAGGPYNEQFF.

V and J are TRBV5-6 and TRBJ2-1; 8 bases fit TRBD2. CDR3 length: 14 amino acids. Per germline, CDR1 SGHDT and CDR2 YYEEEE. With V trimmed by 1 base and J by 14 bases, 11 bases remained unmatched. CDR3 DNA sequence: TGTGCCAGCAGCTTGTTTAGCGGGGAGACCCAGGAGTTCTTC. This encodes CASSLFSGETQEFF.

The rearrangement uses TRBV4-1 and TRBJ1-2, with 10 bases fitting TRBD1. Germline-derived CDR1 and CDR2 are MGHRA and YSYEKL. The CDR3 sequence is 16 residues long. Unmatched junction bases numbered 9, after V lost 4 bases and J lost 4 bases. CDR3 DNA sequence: TGCGCCAGCAGCCTAACGGGGACAGGGGAGGGCTATGGCTACACCTTC. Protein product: CASSLTGTGEGYGYTF.

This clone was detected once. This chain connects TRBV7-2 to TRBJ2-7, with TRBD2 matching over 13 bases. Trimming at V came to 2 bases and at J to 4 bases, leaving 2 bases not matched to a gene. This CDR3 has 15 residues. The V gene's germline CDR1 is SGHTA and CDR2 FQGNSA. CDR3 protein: CASSLWTSGSYEQYF. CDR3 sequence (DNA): TGTGCCAGCAGCTTATGGACTAGCGGGAGTTACGAGCAGTACTTC. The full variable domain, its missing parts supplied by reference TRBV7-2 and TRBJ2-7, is GAGVSQSPSNKVTEKGKDVELRCDPISGHTALYWYRQSLGQGLEFLIYFQGNSAPDKSGLPSDRFSAERTGGSVSTLTIQRTQQEDSAVYLCASSLWTSGSYEQYFGPGTRLTVT.

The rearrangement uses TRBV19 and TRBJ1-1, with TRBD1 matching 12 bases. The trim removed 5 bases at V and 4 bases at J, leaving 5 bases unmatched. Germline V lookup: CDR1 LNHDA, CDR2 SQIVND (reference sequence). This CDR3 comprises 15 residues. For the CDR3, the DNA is TGTGCCAGTAGTCTCCTGGGACAGGGGGCCACTGAAGCTTTCTTT. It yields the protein CASSLLGQGATEAFF.

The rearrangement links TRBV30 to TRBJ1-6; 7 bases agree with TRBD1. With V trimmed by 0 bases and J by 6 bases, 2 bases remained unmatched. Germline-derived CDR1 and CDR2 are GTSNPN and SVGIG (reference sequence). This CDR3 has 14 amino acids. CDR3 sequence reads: CAWSVHRGNSPLHF. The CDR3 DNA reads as TGTGCCTGGAGTGTACACAGGGGTAATTCACCCCTCCACTTT.

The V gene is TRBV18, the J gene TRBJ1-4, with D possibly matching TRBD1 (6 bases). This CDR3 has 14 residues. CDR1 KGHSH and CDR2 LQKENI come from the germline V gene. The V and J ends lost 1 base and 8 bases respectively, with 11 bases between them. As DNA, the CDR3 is TGTGCCAGCTCACCACTAGCAGGGGACGAAAAACTGTTTTTT. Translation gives CASSPLAGDEKLFF.

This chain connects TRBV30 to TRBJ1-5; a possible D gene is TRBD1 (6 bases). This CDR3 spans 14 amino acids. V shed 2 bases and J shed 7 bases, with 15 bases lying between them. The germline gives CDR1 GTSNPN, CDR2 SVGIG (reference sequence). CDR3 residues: CAWSPQGTRQPQHF. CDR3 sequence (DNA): TGTGCCTGGAGTCCACAGGGTACACGCCAGCCCCAGCATTTT.

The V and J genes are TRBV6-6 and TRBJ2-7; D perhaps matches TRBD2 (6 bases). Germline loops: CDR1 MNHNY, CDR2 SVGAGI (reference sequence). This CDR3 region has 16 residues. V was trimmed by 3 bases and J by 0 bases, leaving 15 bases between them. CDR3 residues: CASSYSSGRYSYEQYF. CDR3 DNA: TGTGCCAGCAGTTATAGTAGCGGCCGGTACTCCTACGAGCAGTACTTC.

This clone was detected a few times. CDR3 amino acids: CASSLMDRGSTEAFF. The CDR3 coding sequence is TGTGCCAGCAGCTTAATGGACAGGGGGAGCACTGAAGCTTTCTTT. The chain couples TRBV7-2 to TRBJ1-1, with TRBD1 matching 10 bases. Trimming at V came to 2 bases and at J to 4 bases, leaving 4 bases not matched to a gene. CDR1 and CDR2 (germline): SGHTA, FQGNSA. The CDR3 runs 15 residues.

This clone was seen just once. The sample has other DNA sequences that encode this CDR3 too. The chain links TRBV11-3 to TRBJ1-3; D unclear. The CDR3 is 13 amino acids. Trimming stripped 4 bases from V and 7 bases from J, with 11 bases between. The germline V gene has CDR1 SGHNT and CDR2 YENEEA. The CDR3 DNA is TGTGCCAGCAGCTCCCTTCCCGGGAACACCATATATTTT. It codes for CASSSLPGNTIYF.

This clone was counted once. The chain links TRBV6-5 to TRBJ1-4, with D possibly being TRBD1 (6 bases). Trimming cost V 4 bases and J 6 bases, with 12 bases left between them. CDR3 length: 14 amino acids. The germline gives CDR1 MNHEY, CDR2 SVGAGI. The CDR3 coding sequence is TGTGCCAGCAGTTGGGGGGGGCTGGATGAAAAACTGTTTTTT. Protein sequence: CASSWGGLDEKLFF.

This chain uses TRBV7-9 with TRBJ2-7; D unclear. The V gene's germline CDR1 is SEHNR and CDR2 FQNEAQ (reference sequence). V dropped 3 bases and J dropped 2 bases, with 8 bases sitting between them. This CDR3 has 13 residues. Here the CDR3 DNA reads TGTGCCAGCAGCTTCACTAAAACCTACGAGCAGTACTTC. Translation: CASSFTKTYEQYF. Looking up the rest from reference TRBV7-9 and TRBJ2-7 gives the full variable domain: DTGVSQNPRHKITKRGQNVTFRCDPISEHNRLYWYRQTLGQGPEFLTYFQNEAQLEKSRLLSDRFSAERPKGSFSTLEIQRTEQGDSAMYLCASSFTKTYEQYFGPGTRLTVT.

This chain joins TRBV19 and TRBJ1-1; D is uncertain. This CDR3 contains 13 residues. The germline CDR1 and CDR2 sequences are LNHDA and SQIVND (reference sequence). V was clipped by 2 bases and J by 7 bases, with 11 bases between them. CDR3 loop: CASSITRDLEAFF. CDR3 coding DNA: TGTGCCAGTAGTATAACTCGGGATCTTGAAGCTTTCTTT.

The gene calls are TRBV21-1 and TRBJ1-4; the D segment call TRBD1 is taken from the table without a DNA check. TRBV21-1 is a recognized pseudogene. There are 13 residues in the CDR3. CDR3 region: CAIPDRNNEKLFF. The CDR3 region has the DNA TGTGCCATCCCCGACAGGAATAATGAAAAACTGTTTTTT.

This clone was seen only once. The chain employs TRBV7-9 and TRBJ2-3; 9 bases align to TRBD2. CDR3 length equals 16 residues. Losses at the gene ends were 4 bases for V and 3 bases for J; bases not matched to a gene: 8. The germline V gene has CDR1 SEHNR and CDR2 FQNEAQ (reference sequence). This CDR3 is CASSSWGAGGTDTQYF. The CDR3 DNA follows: TGTGCCAGCAGCTCCTGGGGAGCGGGGGGTACAGATACGCAGTATTTT.

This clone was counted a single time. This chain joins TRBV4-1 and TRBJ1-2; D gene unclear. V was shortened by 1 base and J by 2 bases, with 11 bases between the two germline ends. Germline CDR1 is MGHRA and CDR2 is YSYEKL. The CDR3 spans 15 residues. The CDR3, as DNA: TGCGCCAGCAGCCAAGTTCTGGGAGGAAACTATGGCTACACCTTC. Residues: CASSQVLGGNYGYTF.

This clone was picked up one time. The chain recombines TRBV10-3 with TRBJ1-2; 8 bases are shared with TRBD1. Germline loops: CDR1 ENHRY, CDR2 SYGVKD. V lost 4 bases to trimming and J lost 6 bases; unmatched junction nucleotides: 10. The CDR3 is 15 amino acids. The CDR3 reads CAISGAQGALDGYTF. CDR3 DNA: TGTGCCATCAGTGGGGCTCAGGGGGCGCTTGATGGCTACACCTTC.

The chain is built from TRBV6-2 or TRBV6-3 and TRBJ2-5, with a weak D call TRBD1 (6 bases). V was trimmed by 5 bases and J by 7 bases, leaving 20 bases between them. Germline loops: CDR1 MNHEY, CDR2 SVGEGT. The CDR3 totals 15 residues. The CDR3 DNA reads TGTGCCAGCAGTCACAGACAGGCCCCAGGTGGGACCCAGTACTTC. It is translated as CASSHRQAPGGTQYF.

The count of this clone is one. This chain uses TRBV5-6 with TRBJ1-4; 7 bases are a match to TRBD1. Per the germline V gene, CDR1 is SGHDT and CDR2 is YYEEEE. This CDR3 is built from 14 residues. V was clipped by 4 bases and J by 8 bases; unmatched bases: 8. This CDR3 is CASSQGVQAEKLFF. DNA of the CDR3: TGTGCCAGCAGCCAGGGGGTCCAGGCCGAAAAACTGTTTTTT.

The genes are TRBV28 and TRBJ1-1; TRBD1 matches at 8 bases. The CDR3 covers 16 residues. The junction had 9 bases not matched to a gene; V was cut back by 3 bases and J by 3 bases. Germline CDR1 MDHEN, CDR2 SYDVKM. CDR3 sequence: CASSFTPDRVDTEAFF. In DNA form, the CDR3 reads TGTGCCAGCAGTTTCACCCCGGACAGGGTGGACACTGAAGCTTTCTTT.

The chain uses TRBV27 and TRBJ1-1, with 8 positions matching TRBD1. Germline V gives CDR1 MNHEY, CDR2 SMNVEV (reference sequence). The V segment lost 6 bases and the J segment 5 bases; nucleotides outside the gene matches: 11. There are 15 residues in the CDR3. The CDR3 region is CASSQRTGRGTEAFF. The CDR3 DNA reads TGTGCCAGCAGCCAAAGGACAGGGCGGGGGACTGAAGCTTTCTTT.

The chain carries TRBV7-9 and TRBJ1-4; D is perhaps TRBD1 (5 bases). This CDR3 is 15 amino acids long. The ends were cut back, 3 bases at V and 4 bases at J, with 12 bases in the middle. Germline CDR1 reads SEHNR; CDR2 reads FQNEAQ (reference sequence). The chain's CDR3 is CASSFSGQGNEKLFF. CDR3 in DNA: TGTGCCAGCAGCTTCTCGGGTCAGGGTAATGAAAAACTGTTTTTT.

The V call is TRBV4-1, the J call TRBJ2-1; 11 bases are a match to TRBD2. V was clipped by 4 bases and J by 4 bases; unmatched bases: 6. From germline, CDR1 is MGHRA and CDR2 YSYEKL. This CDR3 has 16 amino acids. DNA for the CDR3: TGCGCCAGCAGCCCCAGACTAGCGGGGAAATACAATGAGCAGTTCTTC. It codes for CASSPRLAGKYNEQFF.

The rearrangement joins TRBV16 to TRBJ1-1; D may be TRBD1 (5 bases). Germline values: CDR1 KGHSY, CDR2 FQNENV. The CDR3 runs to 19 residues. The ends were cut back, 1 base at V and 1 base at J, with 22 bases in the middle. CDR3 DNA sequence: TGTGCCAGCAGCCAATTTAAAATGGGTGCGGGGGAGCCGAACACTGAAGCTTTCTTT. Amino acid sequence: CASSQFKMGAGEPNTEAFF. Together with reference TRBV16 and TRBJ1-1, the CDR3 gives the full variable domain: GEEVAQTPKHLVRGEGQKAKLYCAPIKGHSYVFWYQQVLKNEFKFLISFQNENVFDETGMPKERFSAKCLPNSPCSLEIQATKLEDSAVYFCASSQFKMGAGEPNTEAFFGQGTRLTVV.